This T cell receptor beta chain was observed in a study of blood T cell repertoires in COVID-19. In the authors' methods: Nucleated cell counts were estimated from reference gene primer amplification. Produced via immunoSEQ multiplex PCR; TCRdb's table is partial and in-frame only. V, J and clone size reflect that table, while D and trimming were determined from the DNA. The sample contains 350,000 to 400,000 clones, 90% to 95% of which appear only once. Participants had their cohort set by participant-reported clinical history. V shed 3 bases and J 1 base; nucleotides not matched to a gene: 8. This CDR3 region has 16 residues. Germline V CDR1 and CDR2: KGHSH, LQKENI.

The V call is TRBV18, the J call TRBJ1-2, with 7 bases lining up with TRBD1. Sequencing used PBMCs or T cells enriched from blood (not recorded which). This TCR came from a woman aged 40 to 50 who had been exposed to COVID-19. The CDR3 protein is CASSPRDSSFNYGYTF. In DNA form, the CDR3 reads TGTGCCAGCTCACCCCGGGACAGCTCTTTTAACTATGGCTACACCTTC.